The 28 T cell receptor beta chains below come from one sample, sequenced in a study of T cells in Graves' hyperthyroidism and ophthalmopathy. Researchers took RNA transcripts and amplified the TCR beta CDR3 regions from them. TCR CDR3 underwent first-round RT-PCR with the HTBI primer set. TCRdb fed the multiplex PCR reads into MiXCR, producing one record per CDR3 protein. There are fewer than 700,000 distinct CDR3 sequences in the sample; about 17% occur only once, and 3.8% lies in the top ten. The material sequenced was blood. These receptors originate from a woman in her 30s with Graves' hyperthyroidism.

This clonotype has just a few counts. The chain joins TRBV3-1 to TRBJ2-1, with 9 bases that match TRBD2. The CDR3 loop spans 17 amino acids. The germline V gene encodes CDR1 LGHDT and CDR2 YNNKEL (reference sequence). The J segment lost 5 bases and the V segment lost 5 bases, leaving 13 bases of the junction unmatched. CDR3 DNA: TGTGCCAGCAGCGGACCCTTTAGCGGGAGTCTTGACAATGAGCAGTTCTTC. This translates into CASSGPFSGSLDNEQFF.

The CDR3 coding sequence is TGTGCCAGCAGTGAACCGGGACAGGGACGCACTGAAGCTTTCTTT. Translating it yields CASSEPGQGRTEAFF. The chain carries TRBV25-1 and TRBJ1-1, with 9 bases lining up with TRBD1. V trimming: 2 bases; J trimming: 4 bases; junction bases outside the gene matches: 5. The germline CDR1 and CDR2 sequences are MGHDK and SYGVNS. The CDR3 is made up of 15 amino acids.

This clonotype has at least ten counts. This rearrangement joins TRBV12-3 or TRBV12-4 to TRBJ2-1; 12 nucleotides agree with TRBD1. This CDR3 is built from 15 residues. V shed 3 bases, J shed 8 bases, and the junction held 5 bases outside the gene matches. This CDR3 reads CASSFGTGGRDEQFF. In nucleotides, the CDR3 is TGTGCCAGCAGTTTTGGGACAGGGGGCAGAGATGAGCAGTTCTTC.

The J gene is TRBJ2-3, the V gene TRBV7-3; 14 nucleotides match TRBD2. The CDR3 totals 15 residues. After removal of 5 bases from V and 8 bases from J, the junction contained 6 bases not matched to a gene. In germline, CDR1 is SGHTA, CDR2 FQGTGA. Here the CDR3 reads CASSPGLAGVGTQYF. The CDR3 region has the DNA TGTGCCAGCAGCCCGGGACTAGCGGGAGTAGGTACGCAGTATTTT. The full variable domain, in which reference TRBV7-3 and TRBJ2-3 provide the parts outside the CDR3, is GAGVSQTPSNKVTEKGKYVELRCDPISGHTALYWYRQSLGQGPEFLIYFQGTGAADDSGLPNDRFFAVRPEGSVSTLKIQRTERGDSAVYLCASSPGLAGVGTQYFGPGTRLTVL.

This clonotype was seen only a few times. The V gene is TRBV5-5, the J gene TRBJ2-7; D is uncertain. Germline lookup yields CDR1 SGHKS and CDR2 YYEKEE (reference sequence). This CDR3 is 15 amino acids long. The V gene lost 2 bases and the J gene lost 4 bases, with 16 bases spanning the gap. The chain's CDR3 is CASSFQQELQYEQYF. As DNA, the CDR3 is TGTGCCAGCAGCTTCCAGCAGGAACTCCAATACGAGCAGTACTTC. Drawing the rest from reference TRBV5-5 and TRBJ2-7, the complete variable domain is DAGVTQSPTHLIKTRGQQVTLRCSPISGHKSVSWYQQVLGQGPQFIFQYYEKEERGRGNFPDRFSARQFPNYSSELNVNALLLGDSALYLCASSFQQELQYEQYFGPGTRLTVT.

In this sample, this clonotype turned up a few times. The genes are TRBV27 and TRBJ2-7; D is unresolved. The CDR3 is made up of 14 amino acids. The ends were cut back, 0 bases at V and 3 bases at J, with 9 bases in the middle. Germline lookup yields CDR1 MNHEY and CDR2 SMNVEV (reference sequence). The CDR3 DNA follows: TGTGCCAGCAGTTTATCGTACACCAACTACGAGCAGTACTTC. Encoded protein: CASSLSYTNYEQYF.

Here the CDR3 reads CASSSRGPSSYNEQFF. CDR3 nucleotide sequence: TGTGCCAGCAGCTCCAGGGGCCCTAGCTCCTACAATGAGCAGTTCTTC. The rearrangement joins TRBV9 to TRBJ2-1, with D perhaps matching TRBD1 (6 bases). Trimming stripped 4 bases from V and 0 bases from J, with 14 bases between. In germline, CDR1 is SGDLS, CDR2 YYNGEE. This CDR3 has 16 residues.

This clonotype was observed many times. The chain couples TRBV28 to TRBJ2-7, with D possibly matching TRBD2 (7 bases). V was shortened by 8 bases and J by 0 bases, with 23 bases between the two germline ends. The germline CDR1 and CDR2 sequences are MDHEN and SYDVKM. CDR3 size: 17 residues. CDR3 coding DNA: TGTGCCAGCCGGGCCCGGGGGCGGGGGCATAGCTCCTACGAGCAGTACTTC. Encoded protein: CASRARGRGHSSYEQYF. The full variable domain, its missing parts supplied by reference TRBV28 and TRBJ2-7, is DVKVTQSSRYLVKRTGEKVFLECVQDMDHENMFWYRQDPGLGLRLIYFSYDVKMKEKGDIPEGYSVSREKKERFSLILESASTNQTSMYLCASRARGRGHSSYEQYFGPGTRLTVT.

The chain carries TRBV28 and TRBJ2-5; perhaps TRBD2 as D (5 bases). The ends were cut back, 7 bases at V and 9 bases at J, with 15 bases in the middle. The germline V gene has CDR1 MDHEN and CDR2 SYDVKM. The CDR3 extends over 12 amino acids. DNA of the CDR3: TGTGCCAGCACCACTAGTCGAAAGGCCCAGTACTTC. Its protein product is CASTTSRKAQYF. Based on the CDR3 plus reference TRBV28 and TRBJ2-5, the full variable domain is DVKVTQSSRYLVKRTGEKVFLECVQDMDHENMFWYRQDPGLGLRLIYFSYDVKMKEKGDIPEGYSVSREKKERFSLILESASTNQTSMYLCASTTSRKAQYFGPGTRLLVL.

Concerning this clonotype: A much larger clone differs by one base, so this may be a read error. J is TRBJ1-4 and V is TRBV12-3 or TRBV12-4, with D maybe TRBD1 (5 bases). CDR3 length: 13 amino acids. Here the CDR3 reads CASSPRGGEELFF. CDR3 in DNA: TGTGCCAGCAGTCCCCGGGGGGGTGAAGAACTGTTTTTT.

This clonotype was observed a few times. One base away lies a much larger clone, so this may be a sequencing read error. The conserved closing phenylalanine or tryptophan is absent in this CDR3, likely reflecting a read error. The chain has TRBV12-3 or TRBV12-4 and TRBJ2-5; D perhaps matches TRBD2 (6 bases). The CDR3 sequence is 14 residues long. Trimming pared 2 bases from V and 1 base from J, leaving 8 bases between. The CDR3 bases are TGTGCCAGCAGTTTAAATAGCGGCCAAGAGACCCAGTACCTC. Its translation: CASSLNSGQETQYL.

The CDR3: CASSFSGGRGKNIQYF. CDR3 nucleotides: TGTGCCAGTAGCTTCTCAGGGGGCAGAGGCAAAAACATTCAGTACTTC. J is TRBJ2-4 and V is TRBV19; TRBD1 aligns across 8 bases. V lost 6 bases and J lost 3; bases outside the gene matches: 10. The CDR3 covers 16 residues. Germline CDR1 and CDR2: LNHDA and SQIVND (reference sequence).

V gene TRBV19 combines with J gene TRBJ2-1; TRBD2 aligns across 7 bases. J was trimmed by 6 bases and V by 8 bases; bases with no gene match: 10. This CDR3 has 14 amino acids. CDR1 and CDR2 from the germline V gene are LNHDA and SQIVND (reference sequence). The CDR3 is CASGGGLQFNEQFF. In DNA, the CDR3 is TGTGCCAGTGGGGGGGGACTTCAATTCAATGAGCAGTTCTTC.

The chain carries TRBV2 and TRBJ2-3; 7 positions agree with TRBD2. V trimming: 6 bases; J trimming: 6 bases; junction bases outside the gene matches: 15. The CDR3 runs 16 residues. Germline V CDR1 and CDR2: SNHLY, FYNNEI. CDR3: CASRSASGILGDTQYF. The CDR3 nucleotides read TGTGCCAGCAGGTCCGCTAGCGGTATACTGGGGGATACGCAGTATTTT.

This clonotype was seen a few times. The J gene is TRBJ2-1, the V gene TRBV7-3, with 7 bases matching TRBD2. With V trimmed by 2 bases and J by 4 bases, 8 bases remained unmatched. The length of the CDR3 is 16 residues. CDR1 is SGHTA and CDR2 is FQGTGA in the germline V gene. CDR3: CASSLAPGTIYNEQFF. In nucleotides, the CDR3 is TGTGCCAGCAGCTTAGCCCCCGGGACTATATACAATGAGCAGTTCTTC.

Turning to this clonotype: A much larger clone is a single base away; this may be a read error. The conserved final phenylalanine or tryptophan is absent from the CDR3, which likely points to a read error. The V call is TRBV5-1, the J call TRBJ1-1; D uncertain. Germline V gives CDR1 SGHRS, CDR2 YFSETQ. The CDR3 spans 14 residues. V was trimmed by 0 bases and J by 1 base, leaving 7 bases between them. CDR3 nucleotides: TGCGCCAGCAGCTTGGGATGGGAGAACACTGAAGCTTTCGTT. Translation: CASSLGWENTEAFV.

In this sample, this clonotype turned up many times. CDR3 DNA: TGTGCCAGCAGCTTAGCAAGGACAGGGTTCTATGGCTACACCTTC. This sequence encodes CASSLARTGFYGYTF. The chain has TRBV7-2 and TRBJ1-2, with 8 bases aligning to TRBD1. Looked up from germline, CDR1 is SGHTA and CDR2 is FQGNSA. Germline trimming cut 0 bases from V and 4 bases from J; bases unmatched to any gene: 4. The length of the CDR3 is 15 residues.

This clonotype was seen many times. The rearrangement joins TRBV2 to TRBJ1-1; D gene unclear. The V gene's germline CDR1 is SNHLY and CDR2 FYNNEI. Trimming removed 8 bases at V and 6 bases at J, with 10 bases between. The CDR3 sequence is 11 residues long. The CDR3 here is CASVLGSEAFF. The CDR3 nucleotides read TGTGCCAGCGTGCTCGGGTCTGAAGCTTTCTTT.

This clonotype was detected many times. The rearrangement joins TRBV2 to TRBJ2-7; 9 positions match TRBD2. Germline-derived CDR1 and CDR2 are SNHLY and FYNNEI. The CDR3 is 14 amino acids. The CDR3: CVSRPGLAGYEQYF. The CDR3 DNA follows: TGTGTCTCGCGTCCGGGACTAGCAGGTTACGAGCAGTACTTC.

The chain employs TRBV20-1 and TRBJ2-7; D is possibly TRBD1 (6 bases). Per germline, CDR1 DFQATT and CDR2 SNEGSKA (reference sequence). The ends were cut back, 5 bases at V and 1 base at J, with 18 bases in the middle. The length of the CDR3 is 15 residues. In DNA, the CDR3 is TGCAGTGCTCCAAGGGGGATAGGAAGATCCTACGAGCAGTACTTC. This sequence encodes CSAPRGIGRSYEQYF.

This clonotype was detected a few times. In DNA, the CDR3 is TGTGCCAGCAGTCCCAGGAAGGCTTATAGCAATCAGCCCCAGCATTTT. It translates to CASSPRKAYSNQPQHF. The genes are TRBV27 and TRBJ1-5; no clear D gene. The CDR3 length is 16 residues. V shed 5 bases and J shed 0 bases, with 14 bases lying between them. Germline V gene lookup returns CDR1 MNHEY and CDR2 SMNVEV (reference sequence).

Turning to this clonotype: Given a much more abundant clone one base away, this may be a read error. V and J are TRBV29-1 and TRBJ2-3; D unclear. From germline, CDR1 is SQVTM and CDR2 ANQGSEA. The length of the CDR3 is 9 residues. CDR3 loop: CNVGYTQYF. CDR3 in DNA: TGCAACGTCGGATATACGCAGTATTTT.

The rearrangement joins TRBV28 to TRBJ2-3; possibly TRBD2 for D (5 bases). Looked up from germline, CDR1 is MDHEN and CDR2 is SYDVKM. CDR3 length: 17 amino acids. V lost 6 bases and J lost 5, with 24 bases in between. This CDR3 is CASSSPGRGGEKDTQYF. Written as DNA, the CDR3 is TGTGCCAGCAGCTCCCCCGGCCGGGGTGGGGAAAAAGATACGCAGTATTTT.

This clonotype was observed a few times. J is TRBJ2-4 and V is TRBV9; D perhaps matches TRBD1 (6 bases). Germline lookup yields CDR1 SGDLS and CDR2 YYNGEE. The CDR3 covers 15 residues. The V gene lost 0 bases and the J gene lost 8 bases, with 15 bases spanning the gap. The CDR3 nucleotides read TGTGCCAGCAGCGTAGAGGGGTGGGGGCGGGACATTCAGTACTTC. Encoded protein: CASSVEGWGRDIQYF.

The chain uses TRBV30 and TRBJ2-1; no definite D call. The germline CDR1 and CDR2 sequences are GTSNPN and SVGIG (reference sequence). This CDR3 spans 14 amino acids. V was clipped by 0 bases and J by 8 bases, with 14 bases between them. CDR3 DNA sequence: TGTGCCTGGAGTGTAGGTTACGGTAGGGATGAGCAGTTCTTC. It is translated as CAWSVGYGRDEQFF.

In the case of this clonotype: One end of the junction is discordant with germline, which a read error may explain. This chain joins TRBV18 and TRBJ2-4, with 7 nucleotides matching TRBD1. Germline V gene lookup returns CDR1 KGHSH and CDR2 LQKENI. The CDR3 totals 15 residues. In DNA, the CDR3 is TGTGCCAGCTCCCCCAGACAGGGAGCCGAAAACATTCAGTACTTC. Its protein is CASSPRQGAENIQYF.

This clonotype was counted only a few times. Germline is not matched at one junction end, which may reflect a read error. The gene calls are TRBV2 and TRBJ2-7; 9 positions match TRBD1. The CDR3 sequence is 19 residues long. Germline CDR1 is SNHLY and CDR2 is FYNNEI. CDR3 protein: CASRPSPFNRGQGLYGQYF. DNA for the CDR3: TGTGCCAGCAGGCCCTCACCCTTCAACAGAGGACAGGGGCTATACGGGCAGTACTTC.

This clonotype occurred a few times. J is TRBJ2-7 and V is TRBV3-1; 9 bases map to TRBD1. The J segment lost 6 bases and the V segment lost 4 bases, leaving 10 bases of the junction unmatched. The CDR3 length is 15 residues. CDR1 and CDR2 (germline): LGHDT, YNNKEL (reference sequence). The CDR3 sequence: CASSRGRDRVFEQYF. Here the CDR3 DNA reads TGTGCCAGCAGCCGGGGAAGGGACAGGGTGTTCGAGCAGTACTTC.